A selection of T cell receptor beta chains follows, all from one sample in a study of T cell repertoires in cytomegalovirus infection. TCRdb redid the calling of the reads with MiXCR, one entry per CDR3 protein. Of roughly 500,000 distinct CDR3 sequences listed, approximately 10% are singletons. Sequenced: PBMCs. Receptors were obtained from a human donor in good health (CMV status not recorded). Some clones in this sample may be carry-over from other donors' samples. The CDR3 runs from the conserved cysteine through the conserved F or W. A D gene is named only where the DNA matches it firmly. The listing skips clone size in some rows; elsewhere it reads once, few, many or a size class.

many	TRBV5-4	.	TRBJ1-2	CASSLKWQEGYGYTF	TGTGCCAGCAGCTTGAAATGGCAGGAGGGGTATGGCTACACCTTC
many	TRBV18	.	TRBJ2-7	CASSGGRPNAYEQYF	TGTGCCAGCTCAGGTGGACGCCCGAACGCCTACGAGCAGTACTTC
many	TRBV29-1	TRBD1	TRBJ1-2	CSVEDRGLYGYTF	TGCAGCGTTGAAGACAGGGGGCTTTATGGCTACACCTTC
many	TRBV5-1	TRBD1	TRBJ2-1	CASSGTEKPNEQFF	TGCGCCAGCAGCGGGACAGAAAAACCCAATGAGCAGTTCTTC
few	TRBV15	TRBD2	TRBJ2-5	CAEGTSGRVSETQYF	TGTGCTGAAGGGACTAGCGGGAGAGTTTCAGAGACCCAGTACTTC
many	TRBV20-1	.	TRBJ2-3	CSARGWGDRSGTDTQYF	TGCAGTGCTAGAGGTTGGGGGGATCGAAGTGGGACAGATACGCAGTATTTT
.	TRBV19	TRBD1	TRBJ1-2	CASSIDLGGQGYGYTF	TGTGCCAGTAGTATAGATCTAGGAGGACAGGGATATGGCTACACCTTC
few	TRBV27	.	TRBJ1-2	CASRSKGVGNYGYTF	TGTGCCAGCAGGTCCAAGGGGGTTGGTAACTATGGCTACACCTTC
many	TRBV11-2	.	TRBJ1-1	CASQGITEAFF	TGTGCCAGCCAGGGGATCACTGAAGCTTTCTTT
many	TRBV2	.	TRBJ2-7	CASEQDIAYEQYF	TGTGCCAGCGAACAGGACATAGCCTACGAGCAGTACTTC
few	TRBV12-3/TRBV12-4	TRBD2	TRBJ2-2	CASSADGRGGLGTGELFF	TGTGCCAGCAGCGCAGACGGGCGGGGGGGCCTAGGGACCGGGGAGCTGTTTTTT
.	TRBV5-4	TRBD1	TRBJ2-4	CASSLNRGNIQYF	TGTGCCAGCAGCTTGAACAGGGGGAACATTCAGTACTTC
many	TRBV4-2	.	TRBJ1-1	CASSQAMEATEAFF	TGTGCCAGCAGCCAGGCAATGGAGGCCACTGAAGCTTTCTTT
many	TRBV12-3/TRBV12-4	TRBD2	TRBJ2-1	CASSSPGLSLIEQFF	TGTGCCAGCAGTTCCCCGGGACTAAGTTTGATTGAGCAGTTCTTC
many	TRBV29-1	.	TRBJ2-5	CSAQLGATRGETQYF	TGCAGCGCACAACTGGGAGCTACTAGGGGAGAGACCCAGTACTTC
few	TRBV20-1	.	TRBJ1-5	CSARVPARDQPQHF	TGCAGTGCTAGAGTACCGGCTCGTGATCAGCCCCAGCATTTT
many	TRBV10-3	TRBD1	TRBJ1-3	CAISESGGSSGNTIYF	TGTGCCATCAGTGAGTCAGGGGGCAGCTCTGGAAACACCATATATTTT
.	TRBV5-1	TRBD1	TRBJ1-1	CASRVGGTNTEAFF	TGCGCCAGCAGGGTAGGGGGCACGAACACTGAAGCTTTCTTT
.	TRBV27	TRBD2	TRBJ2-3	CASRLAGGPRDTQYF	TGTGCCAGCAGACTAGCGGGAGGGCCGAGGGATACGCAGTATTTT
many	TRBV4-1	.	TRBJ2-7	CASSQEGGPYEQYF	TGCGCCAGCAGCCAAGAGGGCGGCCCCTACGAGCAGTACTTC
many	TRBV29-1	.	TRBJ2-5	CSVDGMGASFYF	TGCAGCGTTGATGGGATGGGGGCTTCCTTTTACTTC
many	TRBV2	.	TRBJ2-7	CASSQTPRGEQYF	TGTGCCAGCAGCCAGACCCCCCGGGGCGAGCAGTACTTC
few	TRBV5-6	TRBD2	TRBJ2-5	CASSRGGGARETQYF	TGTGCCAGCAGTAGGGGCGGGGGGGCACGGGAGACCCAGTACTTC
many	TRBV2	.	TRBJ2-5	CASRVDSQETQYF	TGTGCCAGCAGGGTGGACAGCCAAGAGACCCAGTACTTC
many	TRBV23-1	TRBD2	TRBJ2-2	CASSQFGLAGVGSGELFF	TGCGCCAGCAGTCAATTCGGTTTAGCGGGAGTGGGGTCCGGGGAGCTGTTTTTT
many	TRBV7-9	.	TRBJ1-3	CASSTTVRFANTIYF	TGTGCCAGCAGTACTACAGTCCGATTCGCAAACACCATATATTTT
few	TRBV29-1	TRBD2	TRBJ2-3	CSVEGGFGGRGTGADTQYF	TGCAGCGTTGAAGGAGGATTTGGCGGGAGGGGGACCGGAGCAGATACGCAGTATTTT
.	TRBV12-3/TRBV12-4	.	TRBJ2-6	CASEIGNGANVLTF	TGTGCCAGCGAAATAGGGAATGGGGCCAACGTCCTGACTTTC
few	TRBV20-1	TRBD2	TRBJ2-3	CSAGLAGVGTDTQYF	TGCAGTGCAGGACTAGCGGGGGTTGGCACAGATACGCAGTATTTT
many	TRBV28	TRBD2	TRBJ2-2	CASSQGLAGAPEIF	TGTGCCAGCAGCCAAGGACTAGCGGGAGCCCCCGAGATTTTT
many	TRBV23-1	TRBD1	TRBJ2-5	CASSQSPGTACWEKETQYF	TGCGCCAGCAGTCAATCGCCCGGGACAGCATGTTGGGAGAAAGAGACCCAGTACTTC
many	TRBV7-6	TRBD1	TRBJ1-5	CASSQTGGVQPQHF	TGTGCCAGCAGCCAGACAGGGGGCGTTCAGCCCCAGCATTTT
many	TRBV24-1	.	TRBJ1-2	CATSAADRGYGYTF	TGTGCCACCAGTGCCGCGGACCGGGGCTATGGCTACACCTTC
many	TRBV7-2	TRBD1	TRBJ2-3	CASSKLQGQGFDTQYF	TGTGCCAGCAGCAAACTGCAGGGACAGGGTTTTGATACGCAGTATTTT